Shown below are 28 T cell receptor beta chains from a single sample sequenced in a study of T-cell reconstitution after alpha-beta-depleted transplantation in children. For TCRbeta, the library was prepared with unique molecular identifiers. Each CDR3 protein gets one entry after TCRdb re-called the PCR reads with MiXCR. This table holds 300,000 to 400,000 distinct CDR3 sequences, less than 15% found once. The sample was PBMCs, taken from the stem cell graft. The receptors derive from a human donor who donated a stem cell graft to a child with Fanconi anemia.

In this sample, this clonotype turned up a few times. The V call is TRBV11-2, the J call TRBJ2-1, with D unresolved. From germline, CDR1 is SGHAT and CDR2 FQNNGV. V lost 5 bases and J 13 bases, leaving 18 bases between the germline ends. The CDR3 covers 13 residues. CDR3 residues: CASSPTRIRRQFF. CDR3 sequence (DNA): TGTGCCAGCAGCCCCACCCGAATCCGCAGACAGTTCTTC.

This clonotype was seen ten or more times. The V call is TRBV12-3 or TRBV12-4, the J call TRBJ2-3, with D unresolved. This CDR3 has 16 amino acids. V gave up 3 bases and J gave up 0 bases, with 13 bases separating them. The CDR3 coding sequence is TGTGCCAGCAGTTTGGGTGTGGTTGGAAGCACAGATACGCAGTATTTT. Encoded protein: CASSLGVVGSTDTQYF.

This clonotype was counted at least ten times. The chain employs TRBV10-3 and TRBJ2-2, with D possibly being TRBD1 (5 bases). Germline V gene sequence: CDR1 ENHRY, CDR2 SYGVKD. The CDR3 extends over 12 amino acids. Trimming took 0 bases from V and 13 from J, leaving 9 bases between them. The CDR3 DNA follows: TGTGCCATCAGTGAGTCGCGGCAGGGGCTGTTTTTT. It specifies CAISESRQGLFF.

The chain is built from TRBV9 and TRBJ1-1; D gene ambiguous. Germline CDR1 reads SGDLS; CDR2 reads YYNGEE. V was pared by 0 bases and J by 7 bases, with 10 bases between. This CDR3 comprises 13 residues. The CDR3 coding sequence is TGTGCCAGCAGCGTAGTACATTCGTTTGAAGCTTTCTTT. It translates to CASSVVHSFEAFF.

This clonotype was detected only a few times. The chain has TRBV18 and TRBJ2-3, with TRBD1 matching over 11 bases. Trimming at V came to 3 bases and at J to 4 bases, leaving 6 bases not matched to a gene. Germline V gene sequence: CDR1 KGHSH, CDR2 LQKENI. The CDR3 length is 16 residues. The CDR3 is CASSPPGQGASDTQYF. The CDR3 DNA follows: TGTGCCAGCTCACCCCCAGGACAGGGGGCATCAGATACGCAGTATTTT.

This clonotype was recorded at least ten times. The chain recombines TRBV15 with TRBJ2-1, with 9 nucleotides matching TRBD1. This CDR3 has 17 amino acids. J gave up 7 bases and V 0 bases, and 10 bases lay outside the gene matches. CDR1 is LNHNV and CDR2 is YYDKDF in the germline V gene (reference sequence). CDR3 in amino acids: CATSRDRGTGSKNEQFF. The CDR3 DNA sequence: TGTGCCACCAGCAGAGATAGGGGGACAGGGTCGAAGAATGAGCAGTTCTTC.

The table lists this clonotype with many counts. The chain's CDR3 is CASSEAGELFF. The DNA for the CDR3 is TGTGCCAGCAGCGAAGCCGGGGAGCTGTTTTTT. This rearrangement joins TRBV7-9 to TRBJ2-2, with unresolved D. The CDR3 loop spans 11 amino acids. Germline values: CDR1 SEHNR, CDR2 FQNEAQ (reference sequence). Trimming took off 5 bases at V and 6 bases at J, with 4 bases between the two ends.

Many counts were recorded for this clonotype. CDR3 sequence: CATSGGLAGFSSTDTQYF. The CDR3 DNA follows: TGTGCCACCAGCGGGGGACTAGCGGGTTTTTCTAGCACAGATACGCAGTATTTT. The chain joins TRBV15 to TRBJ2-3, with 12 bases that match TRBD2. The CDR3 totals 18 residues. The V gene end was trimmed by 5 bases and the J gene end by 0 bases; junction bases not matched to a gene: 9. CDR1 LNHNV and CDR2 YYDKDF come from the germline V gene (reference sequence). The full variable domain, rest sourced from reference TRBV15 and TRBJ2-3, is DAMVIQNPRYQVTQFGKPVTLSCSQTLNHNVMYWYQQKSSQAPKLLFHYYDKDFNNEADTPDNFQSRRPNTSFCFLDIRSPGLGDTAMYLCATSGGLAGFSSTDTQYFGPGTRLTVL.

In its sample, this clonotype was seen many times. The chain has TRBV5-1 and TRBJ1-2; no firm D call. V was clipped by 0 bases and J by 7 bases, with 13 bases between them. CDR3 length: 14 amino acids. The germline gives CDR1 SGHRS, CDR2 YFSETQ. Here the CDR3 reads CASSLETQARGYTF. As DNA, the CDR3 is TGCGCCAGCAGCTTGGAGACCCAAGCCCGTGGCTACACCTTC.

This clonotype was seen many times. The rearrangement joins TRBV27 to TRBJ2-6; a possible D gene is TRBD1 (6 bases). Trimming left V 3 bases short and J 1 base short, with 10 bases between. Germline-derived CDR1 and CDR2 are MNHEY and SMNVEV (reference sequence). The CDR3 is 16 amino acids. The CDR3 spells CASSFLGTSGANVLTF. The DNA for the CDR3 is TGTGCCAGCAGTTTTTTAGGGACATCTGGGGCCAACGTCCTGACTTTC.

The V gene is TRBV5-1, the J gene TRBJ2-5, with 7 bases fitting TRBD1. The CDR3 runs to 16 residues. After removal of 0 bases from V and 4 bases from J, the junction contained 9 bases not matched to a gene. The V gene's germline CDR1 is SGHRS and CDR2 YFSETQ. This CDR3 reads CASSLVGGDEGETQYF. In nucleotides, the CDR3 is TGCGCCAGCAGCTTGGTAGGGGGCGACGAGGGAGAGACCCAGTACTTC.

The V and J genes are TRBV28 and TRBJ1-4; D is possibly TRBD1 (6 bases). V gave up 5 bases and J gave up 9 bases, with 22 bases separating them. Germline CDR1 MDHEN, CDR2 SYDVKM. The CDR3 totals 16 residues. The CDR3 sequence is CASSLPRQATVKKLFF. The CDR3 DNA follows: TGTGCCAGCAGTCTTCCGCGACAGGCCACAGTGAAAAAACTGTTTTTT.

This clonotype was recorded a few times. The chain carries TRBV11-2 and TRBJ2-1, with 8 bases lining up with TRBD2. The germline V gene has CDR1 SGHAT and CDR2 FQNNGV. The CDR3 extends over 17 amino acids. Trimming removed 6 bases from V and 3 bases from J; junction bases left unmatched: 13. CDR3 bases: TGTGCCAGCAGTCCCCTGGGGCGGGGGGAGAGCTACAATGAGCAGTTCTTC. Translated: CASSPLGRGESYNEQFF.

Of note for this clonotype: A read error may explain this, as a much larger clone is one base away. The V and J genes are TRBV15 and TRBJ2-2; a weak D match, TRBD2 (6 bases). CDR1 LNHNV and CDR2 YYDKDF come from the germline V gene (reference sequence). The CDR3 covers 19 residues. The CDR3 region is CATSSPGKGRDFDTEELFF. DNA of the CDR3: TGTGCCACCAGCAGCCCTGGCAAGGGGCGGGATTTCGACACCGAGGAGCTGTTTTTT.

This clonotype was detected many times. The CDR3 sequence is CASSPTFGTEAFF. The CDR3 nucleotides are TGTGCCAGCAGCCCGACCTTTGGGACTGAAGCTTTCTTT. This chain uses TRBV13 with TRBJ1-1; D call uncertain. Trimming removed 5 bases from V and 5 bases from J, with 12 bases in between. The CDR3 consists of 13 residues. CDR1 PRHDT and CDR2 FYEKMQ come from the germline V gene (reference sequence).

The V and J genes are TRBV9 and TRBJ2-3; no reliable D call. The CDR3 totals 13 residues. Per the germline V gene, CDR1 is SGDLS and CDR2 is YYNGEE. V lost 0 bases, J lost 5 bases, and 7 bases lay in between. The CDR3 reads CASSVVPGDTQYF. The CDR3 region has the DNA TGTGCCAGCAGCGTAGTCCCGGGAGATACGCAGTATTTT.

In this sample, this clonotype turned up a few times. The DNA for the CDR3 is TGTGCCAGCAGCCCTGTAGCGGGGGGACGCACAGATACGCAGTATTTT. Amino acids: CASSPVAGGRTDTQYF. This chain connects TRBV9 to TRBJ2-3; 10 nucleotides align to TRBD2. The CDR3 is 16 residues long. Trimming removed 4 bases from V and 1 base from J; junction bases left unmatched: 6. Germline assignment: CDR1 SGDLS and CDR2 YYNGEE.

In this sample, this clonotype turned up many times. The gene calls are TRBV12-3 or TRBV12-4 and TRBJ2-1, with a tentative D call TRBD2 (6 bases). Trimming left V 6 bases short and J 10 bases short, with 10 bases between. The CDR3 extends over 11 amino acids. CDR3 DNA: TGTGCCAGCAGCCCGGGACTCGAGCAGTTCTTC. This encodes CASSPGLEQFF.

V usage is TRBV19 and J usage is TRBJ1-1, with unresolved D. The CDR3 runs to 14 residues. In germline, CDR1 is LNHDA, CDR2 SQIVND (reference sequence). V lost 0 bases and J 0 bases, leaving 5 bases between the germline ends. The CDR3 protein is CASSIDQLNTEAFF. CDR3 DNA sequence: TGTGCCAGTAGTATAGATCAGCTGAACACTGAAGCTTTCTTT.

This clonotype was detected only a few times. This chain uses TRBV20-1 with TRBJ2-3; 15 nucleotides align to TRBD2. J lost 1 base, V lost 0 bases, and 2 bases had no gene match. Germline CDR1 reads DFQATT; CDR2 reads SNEGSKA (reference sequence). The CDR3 extends over 17 amino acids. CDR3 DNA sequence: TGCAGTGCTAGAGATAGGACTAGCGGGGGGGGCACAGATACGCAGTATTTT. Translating it yields CSARDRTSGGGTDTQYF.

Comment on this clonotype: One end of the junction is discordant with germline, which a read error may explain. The chain couples TRBV28 to TRBJ2-4; possible D gene TRBD2, 5 bases. The CDR3 sequence is 14 residues long. The germline gives CDR1 MDHEN, CDR2 SYDVKM. DNA of the CDR3: TGCGCCAGCAGCCAAGCACGGGCCAGCGGCATTCAGTACTTC. Its translation: CASSQARASGIQYF.

The V gene is TRBV3-1, the J gene TRBJ2-5, with TRBD2 matching 13 bases. This CDR3 is built from 18 residues. V lost 4 bases, J lost 4 bases, and 12 bases stayed unmatched. The germline V gene has CDR1 LGHDT and CDR2 YNNKEL (reference sequence). The CDR3 loop reads CASSLKLAGGPVGETQYF. In DNA form, the CDR3 reads TGTGCCAGCAGCCTAAAACTAGCGGGGGGGCCAGTAGGAGAGACCCAGTACTTC.

V gene TRBV7-9 combines with J gene TRBJ1-2; tentatively, D is TRBD1 (6 bases). Germline lookup yields CDR1 SEHNR and CDR2 FQNEAQ (reference sequence). The CDR3 runs 14 residues. V dropped 5 bases and J dropped 1 base, with 11 bases sitting between them. The CDR3 is CASSGGLGNYGYTF. DNA for the CDR3: TGTGCCAGCAGCGGGGGCCTAGGTAACTATGGCTACACCTTC.

This chain links TRBV5-1 with TRBJ2-6; 7 positions agree with TRBD2. Germline V gene sequence: CDR1 SGHRS, CDR2 YFSETQ. The CDR3 consists of 15 residues. The V gene end was trimmed by 2 bases and the J gene end by 4 bases; junction bases not matched to a gene: 3. The CDR3 sequence is CASSFAGVGANVLTF. The CDR3 nucleotides are TGCGCCAGCAGCTTCGCGGGGGTGGGGGCCAACGTCCTGACTTTC.

The chain uses TRBV20-1 and TRBJ1-1; unclear D gene. The length of the CDR3 is 12 residues. Trimming took 4 bases from V and 0 from J, leaving 6 bases between them. Germline-derived CDR1 and CDR2 are DFQATT and SNEGSKA (reference sequence). The CDR3 DNA reads as TGCAGTGCTATCTGGCTGAACACTGAAGCTTTCTTT. It is translated as CSAIWLNTEAFF.

The rearrangement links TRBV4-3 to TRBJ2-3; the D call may be TRBD1 or TRBD2 (5 bases each). The CDR3 totals 15 residues. V shed 4 bases and J shed 0 bases, with 11 bases lying between them. The V gene's germline CDR1 is LGHNA and CDR2 YSLEER. In nucleotides, the CDR3 is TGCGCCAGCAGCCGGGGGTGGGGGAGCACAGATACGCAGTATTTT. Residues: CASSRGWGSTDTQYF.

The rearrangement uses TRBV27 and TRBJ1-4, with 9 bases matching TRBD1. V shed 6 bases and J 8 bases; nucleotides not matched to a gene: 10. The V gene's germline CDR1 is MNHEY and CDR2 SMNVEV (reference sequence). This CDR3 region has 15 residues. The CDR3 nucleotides read TGTGCCAGCAGGTCCCCGGGGACAGGGACCGAAAAACTGTTTTTT. Its translation: CASRSPGTGTEKLFF.

This clonotype occurred many times. The V call is TRBV29-1, the J call TRBJ2-1; no clear D. Trimming took 7 bases from V and 7 from J, leaving 17 bases between them. Germline CDR1 is SQVTM and CDR2 is ANQGSEA. The CDR3 length is 13 residues. CDR3 amino acids: CSGRSPGENEQFF. The CDR3 DNA is TGCAGCGGAAGGTCTCCAGGTGAGAATGAGCAGTTCTTC.